This T cell receptor beta chain is drawn from a study of blood T cell repertoires in COVID-19. Overall study: T cells, B-cell-depleted T cells, or PBMCs supplied cDNA or gDNA.

This CDR3 region has 12 residues. Per germline, CDR1 LNHDA and CDR2 SQIVND (reference sequence). Between the trimmed V and J ends, which lost 10 bases and 6 bases, there was a span of 15 bases. Here immunoSEQ multiplex PCR was the method, and the copy in TCRdb shows in-frame clones only, minus some. The sample holds roughly 250,000 clones, roughly 91% seen once. This chain uses TRBV19 with TRBJ1-1, with D perhaps matching TRBD1 (5 bases). The sequence was obtained from a young man with acute or convalescent COVID-19. The material sequenced was peripheral blood. The DNA for the CDR3 is TGTGCCACAGGGCTGGGCCTAGCTGAAGCTTTCTTT. Translated, it gives CATGLGLAEAFF.